The 24 T cell receptor beta chains below all came from one sample that was sequenced in a study of blood T cell repertoires in COVID-19 (dated by TCRdb to about 2020). The library was prepared using the immunoSEQ multiplex PCR assay. As stored in TCRdb, this immuneACCESS dataset retains in-frame rearrangements with V and J assigned. A fraction of the clones does not appear; measured against another copy, unresolved V genes explain less than half of the discrepancy, and the remainder lacks a known reason. This sample comprises fewer than 110,000 clones, about 90% of them detected only once. The ten largest account for 9.5% to 13% of the sample. The sequenced sample consisted of peripheral blood. The receptors stem from a woman aged 25 to 39 with acute or convalescent COVID-19.

The V call is TRBV29-1, the J call TRBJ2-1, with 8 bases identical to TRBD1. CDR3 length: 12 residues. Germline trimming cut 4 bases from V and 10 bases from J; bases unmatched to any gene: 6. Germline CDR1 and CDR2: SQVTM and ANQGSEA. CDR3 residues: CSVGRQGFEQFF. For the CDR3, the DNA is TGCAGCGTTGGTCGACAGGGGTTCGAGCAGTTCTTC.

The V gene is TRBV14, the J gene TRBJ1-2; 7 nucleotides align to TRBD1. The CDR3 runs to 13 residues. Trimming removed 1 base from V and 7 bases from J; junction bases left unmatched: 3. Germline CDR1 reads SGHDN; CDR2 reads FVKESK. CDR3 loop: CASSQVTGAGYTF. The CDR3, as DNA: TGTGCCAGCAGCCAAGTCACAGGGGCTGGCTACACCTTC.

The chain employs TRBV28 and TRBJ1-2, with a weak D call TRBD1 (6 bases). Germline CDR1 and CDR2: MDHEN and SYDVKM. The CDR3 spans 15 residues. The V gene lost 5 bases and the J gene lost 6 bases, with 19 bases spanning the gap. This chain's CDR3 is CASSLSTVQGDGYTF. Written as DNA, the CDR3 is TGTGCCAGCAGTCTGTCTACGGTACAGGGCGATGGCTACACCTTC.

The genes are TRBV18 and TRBJ2-2, with 7 bases lining up with TRBD2. Germline values: CDR1 KGHSH, CDR2 LQKENI. CDR3 length: 15 residues. Unmatched junction bases numbered 8, after V lost 3 bases and J lost 7 bases. CDR3 sequence: CASSPGGVLRGELFF. The CDR3 bases are TGTGCCAGCTCACCGGGAGGGGTCCTACGCGGGGAGCTGTTTTTT. The whole variable domain, filled in from reference TRBV18 and TRBJ2-2, reads NAGVMQNPRHLVRRRGQEARLRCSPMKGHSHVYWYRQLPEEGLKFMVYLQKENIIDESGMPKERFSAEFPKEGPSILRIQQVVRGDSAAYFCASSPGGVLRGELFFGEGSRLTVL.

This chain uses TRBV6-5 with TRBJ2-3; the D gene is possibly TRBD2 (5 bases). Germline V lookup: CDR1 MNHEY, CDR2 SVGAGI. The germline V and J ends were trimmed by 2 bases and 5 bases, with 11 bases remaining between them. CDR3 length: 14 residues. CDR3 sequence reads: CASSYGLAKDTQYF. The DNA for the CDR3 is TGTGCCAGCAGTTACGGGTTAGCGAAAGATACGCAGTATTTT.

The chain combines TRBV7-8 with TRBJ1-2, with 10 bases aligning to TRBD1. The ends lost 5 bases at V and 8 bases at J; junction bases unmatched: 11. Germline values: CDR1 SGHVS, CDR2 FQNEAQ. The CDR3 runs to 15 residues. The DNA for the CDR3 is TGTGCCAGCAGCCCTCGACAGGGGGCCTCCGACGGCTACACCTTC. Protein: CASSPRQGASDGYTF. The variable domain in full, completed from reference TRBV7-8 and TRBJ1-2, reads GAGVSQSPRYKVAKRGQDVALRCDPISGHVSLFWYQQALGQGPEFLTYFQNEAQLDKSGLPSDRFFAERPEGSVSTLKIQRTQQEDSAVYLCASSPRQGASDGYTFGSGTRLTVV.

This clone was seen once. The chain combines TRBV30 with TRBJ2-1; D may be TRBD1 (8 bases). This CDR3 region has 13 residues. Deletions cut 3 bases from V and 9 bases from J, with 15 bases between. Germline V gene lookup returns CDR1 GTSNPN and CDR2 SVGIG (reference sequence). The CDR3 here is CAWRGTGGVEQFF. The CDR3 nucleotides are TGTGCCTGGAGGGGCACAGGGGGGGTTGAGCAGTTCTTC.

This CDR3 is CASSEWGPANYGYTF. CDR3 DNA sequence: TGCGCCAGCAGTGAGTGGGGGCCGGCTAACTATGGCTACACCTTC. V gene TRBV10-1 combines with J gene TRBJ1-2, with D possibly TRBD1 on 6 matching bases. This CDR3 contains 15 residues. The germline V gene has CDR1 WNHNN and CDR2 SYGVQD (reference sequence). V was clipped by 1 base and J by 0 bases, with 9 bases between them.

The V gene is TRBV28, the J gene TRBJ1-4, with unresolved D. The CDR3 length is 14 residues. Deletions cut 6 bases from V and 7 bases from J, with 15 bases between. Germline V CDR1 and CDR2: MDHEN, SYDVKM. CDR3 DNA: TGTGCCAGCAGCACCACTACCCTGGGTGAAAAACTGTTTTTT. It is translated as CASSTTTLGEKLFF. The full variable domain, in which reference TRBV28 and TRBJ1-4 provide the parts outside the CDR3, is DVKVTQSSRYLVKRTGEKVFLECVQDMDHENMFWYRQDPGLGLRLIYFSYDVKMKEKGDIPEGYSVSREKKERFSLILESASTNQTSMYLCASSTTTLGEKLFFGSGTQLSVL.

The rearrangement joins TRBV27 to TRBJ2-7; TRBD2 is a possible D gene (6 bases). This CDR3 comprises 13 residues. Germline lookup yields CDR1 MNHEY and CDR2 SMNVEV (reference sequence). V gave up 0 bases and J gave up 6 bases, with 9 bases separating them. The CDR3 DNA is TGTGCCAGCAGTTTATCGGCGGGATCCGAGCAGTACTTC. Protein sequence: CASSLSAGSEQYF.

The chain carries TRBV7-9 and TRBJ2-5; D might be TRBD1 (6 bases). Germline V CDR1 and CDR2: SEHNR, FQNEAQ (reference sequence). Trimming took off 5 bases at V and 2 bases at J, with 12 bases between the two ends. The CDR3 is 14 residues long. CDR3 nucleotide sequence: TGTGCCAGCAGCCCCCAGGACAGTCAAGAGACCCAGTACTTC. The encoded protein is CASSPQDSQETQYF.

The chain uses TRBV20-1 and TRBJ1-5; the D gene is possibly TRBD1 (5 bases). There are 11 residues in the CDR3. Trimming removed 3 bases from V and 9 bases from J, with 9 bases in between. The germline CDR1 and CDR2 sequences are DFQATT and SNEGSKA (reference sequence). The CDR3 reads CSASREGPQHF. The CDR3 bases are TGCAGTGCTAGCAGGGAAGGGCCCCAGCATTTT.

J is TRBJ2-7 and V is TRBV7-9; TRBD1 is a possible D gene (6 bases). The CDR3 is 13 amino acids. Germline values: CDR1 SEHNR, CDR2 FQNEAQ (reference sequence). V was cut by 4 bases and J by 8 bases, with 15 bases left in between. CDR3 sequence: CASSSLPQGKQYF. For the CDR3, the DNA is TGTGCCAGCAGCTCCCTACCACAGGGAAAGCAGTACTTC.

This clone was counted a single time. The genes are TRBV2 and TRBJ1-1; no firm D call. Germline V lookup: CDR1 SNHLY, CDR2 FYNNEI. The CDR3 runs to 16 residues. The V and J ends lost 3 bases and 1 base respectively, with 15 bases between them. CDR3 DNA sequence: TGTGCCAGCAGTGATGTTGGGTTGGGCCAGAACACTGAAGCTTTCTTT. This codes for CASSDVGLGQNTEAFF.

This clone is a singleton in its sample. This sequence joins TRBV28 and TRBJ1-1, with D uncertain. Germline assignment: CDR1 MDHEN and CDR2 SYDVKM. Trimming took 0 bases from V and 5 from J, leaving 4 bases between them. This CDR3 has 12 amino acids. The CDR3 coding sequence is TGTGCCAGCAGTTTATGGAGAACTGAAGCTTTCTTT. Its translation: CASSLWRTEAFF.

The J gene is TRBJ1-1, the V gene TRBV29-1; a weak D match, TRBD1 (6 bases). The ends were cut back, 7 bases at V and 0 bases at J, with 18 bases in the middle. This CDR3 contains 15 residues. Per germline, CDR1 SQVTM and CDR2 ANQGSEA. In DNA form, the CDR3 reads TGCAGCGCCCCAGGGGCCCCGGCGATGAACACTGAAGCTTTCTTT. The encoded protein is CSAPGAPAMNTEAFF. Based on the CDR3 plus reference TRBV29-1 and TRBJ1-1, the full variable domain is SAVISQKPSRDICQRGTSLTIQCQVDSQVTMMFWYRQQPGQSLTLIATANQGSEATYESGFVIDKFPISRPNLTFSTLTVSNMSPEDSSIYLCSAPGAPAMNTEAFFGQGTRLTVV.

The chain links TRBV29-1 to TRBJ2-2, with D unclear. The CDR3 contains 11 residues. Between the trimmed V and J ends, which lost 6 bases and 7 bases, there was a span of 9 bases. CDR1 is SQVTM and CDR2 is ANQGSEA in the germline V gene. Written as DNA, the CDR3 is TGCAGCGTCCCCCTTCTCGGGGAGCTGTTTTTT. Translated: CSVPLLGELFF.

V gene TRBV11-1 combines with J gene TRBJ1-1; 11 bases map to TRBD1. Per the germline V gene, CDR1 is SGHAT and CDR2 is FQDESV (reference sequence). The trim removed 1 base at V and 5 bases at J, leaving 6 bases unmatched. The CDR3 length is 16 residues. CDR3 DNA sequence: TGTGCCAGCAGCTTAGGGACAGGGGGCCTGGGGACTGAAGCTTTCTTT. Translation: CASSLGTGGLGTEAFF.

The V and J genes are TRBV9 and TRBJ1-1; no reliable D call. CDR1 is SGDLS, CDR2 YYNGEE, per germline. There are 16 residues in the CDR3. Trimming pared 4 bases from V and 1 base from J, leaving 17 bases between. Here the CDR3 reads CASSPAGRLWNTEAFF. The CDR3 DNA reads TGTGCCAGCAGCCCAGCGGGCCGCCTGTGGAACACTGAAGCTTTCTTT.

Only a few counts were recorded for this clone. The rearrangement joins TRBV6-5 to TRBJ2-3; D is ambiguous. Trimming removed 2 bases at V and 0 bases at J, with 12 bases between. The CDR3 spans 16 residues. In germline, CDR1 is MNHEY, CDR2 SVGAGI. The CDR3 reads CASSYGRHPSTDTQYF. The CDR3 bases are TGTGCCAGCAGTTACGGTCGACACCCGAGCACAGATACGCAGTATTTT.

This clone appeared a single time. The chain couples TRBV18 to TRBJ2-5; 7 bases map to TRBD1. V shed 6 bases and J 3 bases; nucleotides not matched to a gene: 10. The CDR3 is made up of 15 amino acids. Per the germline V gene, CDR1 is KGHSH and CDR2 is LQKENI. The CDR3 DNA is TGTGCCAGCTCTCCTTTGACAGGGCCCAAAGAGACCCAGTACTTC. This gives the protein CASSPLTGPKETQYF.

V gene TRBV11-3 combines with J gene TRBJ2-1; tentatively, D is TRBD2 (5 bases). This CDR3 region has 13 residues. Trimming took 5 bases from V and 7 from J, leaving 12 bases between them. Germline assignment: CDR1 SGHNT and CDR2 YENEEA. The CDR3 protein is CASSNSRGNEQFF. The CDR3 bases are TGTGCCAGCAGCAACAGCCGGGGTAATGAGCAGTTCTTC.

For this clone: Other DNA variants within this sample encode the same CDR3. The V and J genes are TRBV6-5 and TRBJ2-7; D is possibly TRBD2 (5 bases). Trimming shortened V by 6 bases and J by 0 bases, and 6 bases separated the two germline ends. CDR1 MNHEY and CDR2 SVGAGI come from the germline V gene. The CDR3 has 12 residues. CDR3 sequence: CASRGDSYEQYF. The DNA of the CDR3 is TGTGCCAGCAGGGGAGACTCCTACGAGCAGTACTTC.

The V gene is TRBV2, the J gene TRBJ2-7; the match to TRBD1 covers 9 bases. This CDR3 spans 14 amino acids. V shed 3 bases and J 2 bases; nucleotides not matched to a gene: 2. Germline CDR1 SNHLY, CDR2 FYNNEI. DNA of the CDR3: TGTGCCAGCAGTGAGGGGACAGGGCCCTACGAGCAGTACTTC. As protein: CASSEGTGPYEQYF.